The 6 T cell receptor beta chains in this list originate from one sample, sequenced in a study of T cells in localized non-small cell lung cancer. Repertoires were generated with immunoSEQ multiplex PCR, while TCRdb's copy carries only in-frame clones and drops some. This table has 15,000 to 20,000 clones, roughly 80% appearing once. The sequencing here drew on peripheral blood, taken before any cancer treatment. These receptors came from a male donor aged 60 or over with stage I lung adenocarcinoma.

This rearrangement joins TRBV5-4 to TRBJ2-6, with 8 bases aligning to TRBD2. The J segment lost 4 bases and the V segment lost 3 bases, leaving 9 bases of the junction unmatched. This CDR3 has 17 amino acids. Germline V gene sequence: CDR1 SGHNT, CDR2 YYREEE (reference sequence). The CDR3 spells CASSSSSGGKGANVLTF. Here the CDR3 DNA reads TGTGCCAGCAGCTCCTCCTCGGGGGGGAAAGGGGCCAACGTCCTGACTTTC.

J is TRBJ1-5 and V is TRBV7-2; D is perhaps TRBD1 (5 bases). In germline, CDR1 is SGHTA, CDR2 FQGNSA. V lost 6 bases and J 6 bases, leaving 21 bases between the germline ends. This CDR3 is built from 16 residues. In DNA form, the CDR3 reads TGTGCCAGCAGTAAGATTGGGGTGGGGACCCGTCAGCCCCAGCATTTT. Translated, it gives CASSKIGVGTRQPQHF.

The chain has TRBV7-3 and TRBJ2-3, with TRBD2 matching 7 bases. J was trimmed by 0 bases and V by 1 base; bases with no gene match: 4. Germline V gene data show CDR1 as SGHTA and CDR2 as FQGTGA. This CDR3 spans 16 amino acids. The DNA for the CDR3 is TGTGCCAGCAGCTTAAACGGGGGGACCAGCACAGATACGCAGTATTTT. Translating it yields CASSLNGGTSTDTQYF.

The CDR3, as DNA: TGTGCCAGCAGTTCAAAGGACAGCTACTATGGCTACACCTTC. It encodes CASSSKDSYYGYTF. The chain links TRBV7-2 to TRBJ1-2; D might be TRBD1 (6 bases). Between the trimmed V and J ends, which lost 6 bases and 3 bases, there was a span of 14 bases. Per germline, CDR1 SGHTA and CDR2 FQGNSA. The length of the CDR3 is 14 residues.

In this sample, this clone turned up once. The DNA of the CDR3 is TGTGCCAGCATGCCGTGGAGGGGCGATCAGCCCCAGCATTTT. Translation gives CASMPWRGDQPQHF. V usage is TRBV2 and J usage is TRBJ1-5; D is perhaps TRBD1 (5 bases). There are 14 residues in the CDR3. Trimming left V 7 bases short and J 5 bases short, with 15 bases between. Germline lookup yields CDR1 SNHLY and CDR2 FYNNEI.

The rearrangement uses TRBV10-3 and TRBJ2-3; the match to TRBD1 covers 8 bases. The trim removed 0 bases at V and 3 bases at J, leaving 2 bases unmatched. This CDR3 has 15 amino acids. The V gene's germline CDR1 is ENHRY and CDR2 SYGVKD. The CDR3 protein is CAISESGQGTDTQYF. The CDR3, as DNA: TGTGCCATCAGTGAGTCAGGACAGGGAACAGATACGCAGTATTTT.